This is a list of T cell receptor beta chains from one sample in a study of patients and donors after allogeneic stem cell transplantation. TCRdb re-called the RT-PCR reads with MiXCR, one entry per CDR3 protein. This sample has fewer than 75,000 distinct CDR3 sequences; about a quarter occur once, and the top ten carry more than 20%. The source material was blood, either unsorted or a sorted T cell fraction (not recorded which). These receptors all come from a human donor who was either an allogeneic HSCT recipient or a stem cell or donor lymphocyte infusion donor (not recorded which). It is not recorded whose cells these are; they may come from a transplant donor. Each CDR3 is given with its conserved first and last residue. The D gene is left open where the match is weak. Only part of the rows carry a size: once, few, many, or a class if the clone is expanded.

CDR3 length	clone size	D gene	V gene	J gene	CDR3 protein	CDR3 DNA
13	-	-	TRBV25-1	TRBJ2-7	CASTSDNYYEQYF	TGTGCCAGCACCTCCGACAACTACTACGAGCAGTACTTC
13	few	-	TRBV20-1	TRBJ1-6	CSASDSYNSPLHF	TGCAGTGCTAGTGACAGTTATAATTCACCCCTCCACTTT
14	-	TRBD1	TRBV4-2	TRBJ1-2	CASSQGTANYGYTF	TGTGCCAGCAGCCAGGGGACAGCTAACTATGGCTACACCTTC
14	few	-	TRBV7-9	TRBJ1-5	CASSLGTPNQPQHF	TGTGCCAGCAGCTTAGGAACACCCAATCAGCCCCAGCATTTT
15	-	TRBD1	TRBV12-3/TRBV12-4	TRBJ1-1	CASSLRTGGDTEAFF	TGTGCCAGCAGTCTAAGGACAGGCGGGGACACTGAAGCTTTCTTT
15	-	TRBD1	TRBV12-3/TRBV12-4	TRBJ2-2	CASSQTGGRTGELFF	TGTGCCAGCAGTCAGACAGGGGGCCGTACCGGGGAGCTGTTTTTT
13	few	-	TRBV5-1	TRBJ2-3	CASSLGPGDTQYF	TGCGCCAGCAGCTTAGGGCCCGGAGATACGCAGTATTTT
16	-	-	TRBV11-2	TRBJ1-6	CASSSIGGSYNSPLHF	TGTGCCAGCAGCTCCATCGGGGGATCCTATAATTCACCCCTCCACTTT
16	-	TRBD1	TRBV5-1	TRBJ2-1	CASSRTGESSYNEQFF	TGCGCCAGCAGCCGGACAGGGGAGAGCTCCTACAATGAGCAGTTCTTC
14	many	-	TRBV6-1	TRBJ2-5	CASVGGGAGETQYF	TGTGCCAGTGTTGGAGGGGGGGCCGGAGAGACCCAGTACTTC
17	-	TRBD1	TRBV5-1	TRBJ1-2	CASSPTPLDRAAYGYTF	TGCGCCAGCAGCCCAACTCCTTTGGACAGGGCGGCCTATGGCTACACCTTC
15	many	-	TRBV7-9	TRBJ2-3	CASSLEGRPSDTQYF	TGTGCCAGCAGCTTAGAGGGACGGCCCTCAGATACGCAGTATTTT
14	few	-	TRBV4-2	TRBJ1-4	CASSQDSGTEKLFF	TGTGCCAGCAGCCAAGATTCCGGCACGGAAAAACTGTTTTTT
15	-	-	TRBV7-8	TRBJ1-1	CASSLSRDANTEAFF	TGTGCCAGCAGCTTAAGCCGGGACGCTAACACTGAAGCTTTCTTT
16	-	-	TRBV12-3/TRBV12-4	TRBJ1-4	CASSPGYQEGNEKLFF	TGTGCCAGCAGCCCGGGATACCAAGAGGGTAATGAAAAACTGTTTTTT
13	once	TRBD1	TRBV19	TRBJ2-7	CASKDRGAYEQYF	TGTGCCAGCAAGGACAGGGGGGCGTACGAGCAGTACTTC
12	-	-	TRBV29-1	TRBJ2-1	CSVEGKAGEQFF	TGCAGCGTTGAAGGGAAGGCGGGCGAGCAGTTCTTC
12	-	-	TRBV2	TRBJ2-7	CASNLQEYEQYF	TGTGCCAGCAACCTACAGGAGTACGAGCAGTACTTC
12	-	-	TRBV7-2	TRBJ1-1	CASSQRNTEAFF	TGTGCCAGCAGTCAGAGGAACACTGAAGCTTTCTTT
12	few	-	TRBV29-1	TRBJ1-3	CSADSSGNTIYF	TGCAGCGCGGACAGCTCTGGAAACACCATATATTTT
17	-	TRBD2	TRBV7-2	TRBJ2-2	CASSLLTSGSSIGELFF	TGTGCCAGCAGCTTACTGACTAGCGGGAGTTCGATCGGGGAGCTGTTTTTT
15	-	TRBD2	TRBV5-1	TRBJ2-5	CASSFVLAGQETQYF	TGCGCCAGCAGCTTCGTCCTAGCGGGCCAAGAGACCCAGTACTTC
12	-	-	TRBV20-1	TRBJ1-1	CSARDVGSEAFF	TGCAGTGCTAGAGATGTGGGTAGTGAAGCTTTCTTT
14	-	-	TRBV19	TRBJ2-2	CASSIAKGTGELFF	TGTGCCAGTAGTATAGCCAAGGGAACCGGGGAGCTGTTTTTT
21	-	TRBD1	TRBV6-2/TRBV6-3	TRBJ2-2	CASNPIPGQIFYPTNTGELFF	TGTGCCAGCAACCCTATACCGGGACAGATTTTCTATCCGACGAACACCGGGGAGCTGTTTTTT
12	-	-	TRBV12-5	TRBJ1-1	CASGLFPDEAFF	TGTGCTAGTGGTCTCTTCCCCGACGAAGCTTTCTTT
12	few	-	TRBV19	TRBJ1-5	CASSISNQPQHF	TGTGCCAGTAGTATCTCCAATCAGCCCCAGCATTTT
17	-	TRBD2	TRBV20-1	TRBJ2-4	CSAGRGAGNLAKNIQYF	TGCAGTGCTGGAAGAGGAGCGGGGAACCTAGCCAAAAACATTCAGTACTTC
12	few	-	TRBV20-1	TRBJ1-2	CSALQGPYGYTF	TGCAGTGCTTTACAGGGCCCCTATGGCTACACCTTC
16	few	-	TRBV12-5	TRBJ1-1	CASGLVLSGGKTEAFF	TGTGCTAGTGGTTTGGTACTATCAGGAGGGAAAACTGAAGCTTTCTTT
14	-	-	TRBV12-3/TRBV12-4	TRBJ1-2	CASSSPQGRYGYTF	TGTGCCAGCAGTTCCCCGCAGGGTAGATATGGCTACACCTTC
14	-	-	TRBV4-3	TRBJ2-7	CASSQRGPRYEQYF	TGCGCCAGCAGCCAAAGGGGCCCTAGGTACGAGCAGTACTTC
14	few	-	TRBV10-3	TRBJ1-1	CAAASIGGDTEAFF	TGTGCCGCTGCTAGCATCGGGGGGGACACTGAAGCTTTCTTT
17	few	TRBD2	TRBV6-2/TRBV6-3	TRBJ2-1	CASISPARGRVYNEQFF	TGTGCCAGCATCTCCCCCGCTCGAGGGAGGGTCTACAATGAGCAGTTCTTC
17	-	TRBD1	TRBV18	TRBJ2-6	CASSPGTADSGANVLTF	TGTGCCAGCTCACCAGGGACAGCCGATTCTGGGGCCAACGTCCTGACTTTC
16	-	TRBD2	TRBV5-1	TRBJ2-5	CASSPSGSVSRETQYF	TGCGCCAGCAGCCCGAGCGGGAGCGTCTCCAGAGAGACCCAGTACTTC
15	-	-	TRBV7-6	TRBJ1-6	CASSSAVSYNSPLHF	TGTGCCAGCAGCTCCGCCGTATCCTATAATTCACCCCTCCACTTT
13	-	-	TRBV7-6	TRBJ1-1	CASSPRRDTEAFF	TGTGCCAGCAGCCCCCGGAGGGACACTGAAGCTTTCTTT
14	many	-	TRBV7-2	TRBJ1-1	CASSLGRGNTEAFF	TGTGCCAGCAGCTTAGGACGGGGGAACACTGAAGCTTTCTTT
15	-	TRBD1	TRBV10-3	TRBJ2-1	CAISPRQGSYNEQFF	TGTGCCATCAGTCCCCGACAGGGGTCCTACAATGAGCAGTTCTTC
12	few	-	TRBV29-1	TRBJ2-5	CSVEPGSETQYF	TGCAGCGTTGAGCCTGGGTCCGAGACCCAGTACTTC
12	-	-	TRBV10-3	TRBJ1-2	CAITTVNYGYTF	TGTGCCATCACGACGGTAAACTATGGCTACACCTTC
19	many	TRBD1	TRBV11-2	TRBJ2-3	CASSLVFGTGWYVVDTQYF	TGTGCCAGCAGCTTAGTCTTCGGGACAGGGTGGTATGTGGTGGATACGCAGTATTTT
11	many	-	TRBV7-9	TRBJ1-2	CASRAFYGYTF	TGTGCCAGCAGAGCCTTTTATGGCTACACCTTC
19	few	-	TRBV12-3/TRBV12-4	TRBJ1-2	CASSSVPLGRILPNYGYTF	TGTGCCAGCAGTTCGGTCCCCTTGGGACGGATTCTACCAAACTATGGCTACACCTTC
13	few	-	TRBV7-9	TRBJ1-4	CASSLSLGEKLFF	TGTGCCAGCAGCTTAAGCCTAGGGGAAAAACTGTTTTTT
12	-	-	TRBV29-1	TRBJ1-2	CSVTGTHYGYTF	TGCAGCGTGACGGGGACACACTATGGCTACACCTTC